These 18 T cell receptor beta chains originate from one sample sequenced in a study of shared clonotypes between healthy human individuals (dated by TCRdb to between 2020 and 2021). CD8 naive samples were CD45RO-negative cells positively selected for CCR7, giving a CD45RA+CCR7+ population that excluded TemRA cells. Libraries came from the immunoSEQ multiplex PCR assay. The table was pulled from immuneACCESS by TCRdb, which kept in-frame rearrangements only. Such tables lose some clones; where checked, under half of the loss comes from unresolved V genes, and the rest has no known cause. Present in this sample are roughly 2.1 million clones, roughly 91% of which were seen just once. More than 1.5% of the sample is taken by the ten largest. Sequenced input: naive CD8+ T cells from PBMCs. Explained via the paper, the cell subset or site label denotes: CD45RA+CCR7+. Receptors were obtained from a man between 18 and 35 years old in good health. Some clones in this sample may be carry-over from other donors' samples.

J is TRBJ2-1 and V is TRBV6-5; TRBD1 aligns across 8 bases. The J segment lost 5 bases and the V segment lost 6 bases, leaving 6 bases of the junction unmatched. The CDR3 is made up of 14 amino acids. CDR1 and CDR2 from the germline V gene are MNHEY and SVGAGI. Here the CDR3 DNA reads TGTGCCAGCAGGTACAGGGGGAACCACAATGAGCAGTTCTTC. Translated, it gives CASRYRGNHNEQFF.

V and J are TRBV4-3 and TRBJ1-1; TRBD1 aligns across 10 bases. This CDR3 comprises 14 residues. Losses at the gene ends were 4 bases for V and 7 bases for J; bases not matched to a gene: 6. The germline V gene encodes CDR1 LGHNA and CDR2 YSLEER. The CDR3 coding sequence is TGCGCCAGCAGCCCCGGGACAGGGGTTCATGAAGCTTTCTTT. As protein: CASSPGTGVHEAFF.

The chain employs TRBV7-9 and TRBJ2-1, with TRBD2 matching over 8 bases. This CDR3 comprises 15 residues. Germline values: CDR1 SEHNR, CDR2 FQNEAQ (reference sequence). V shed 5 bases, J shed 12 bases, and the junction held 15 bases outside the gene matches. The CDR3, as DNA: TGTGCCAGCAGCCTGGCAGTTAGCGGGAATCAGTTGCAGTTCTTC. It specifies CASSLAVSGNQLQFF.

The CDR3 DNA follows: TGTGCCAGCAGTTACGGGTGGGGGGGAGGTGAGACCCAGTACTTC. Its translation: CASSYGWGGGETQYF. The rearrangement uses TRBV6-5 and TRBJ2-5, with TRBD2 matching 7 bases. V lost 2 bases to trimming and J lost 5 bases; unmatched junction nucleotides: 8. Germline V CDR1 and CDR2: MNHEY, SVGAGI. The CDR3 length is 15 residues.

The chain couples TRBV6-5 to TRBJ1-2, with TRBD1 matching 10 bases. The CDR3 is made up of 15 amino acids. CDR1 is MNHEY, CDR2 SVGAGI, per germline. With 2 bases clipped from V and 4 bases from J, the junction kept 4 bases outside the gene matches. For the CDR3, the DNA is TGTGCCAGCAGTTACGGGACAGGGGAGGGCTATGGCTACACCTTC. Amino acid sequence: CASSYGTGEGYGYTF.

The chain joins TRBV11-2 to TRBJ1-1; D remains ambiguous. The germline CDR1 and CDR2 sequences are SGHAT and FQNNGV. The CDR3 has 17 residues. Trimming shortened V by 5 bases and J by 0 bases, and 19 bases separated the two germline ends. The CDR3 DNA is TGTGCCAGCAGCCCGGGATCAGCAACTTTTATGAACACTGAAGCTTTCTTT. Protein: CASSPGSATFMNTEAFF.

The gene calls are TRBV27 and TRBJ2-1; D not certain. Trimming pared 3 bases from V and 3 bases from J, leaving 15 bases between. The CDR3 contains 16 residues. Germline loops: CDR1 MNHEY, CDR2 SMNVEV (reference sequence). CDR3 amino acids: CASSLIDGRLYNEQFF. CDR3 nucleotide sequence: TGTGCCAGCAGTTTGATTGACGGACGGCTCTACAATGAGCAGTTCTTC.

CDR3 residues: CASRVAVSGNTIYF. CDR3 DNA sequence: TGTGCCAGCAGGGTGGCGGTCTCTGGAAACACCATATATTTT. The V gene is TRBV28, the J gene TRBJ1-3; no clear D. Germline V lookup: CDR1 MDHEN, CDR2 SYDVKM. Trimming took off 6 bases at V and 0 bases at J, with 9 bases between the two ends. CDR3 length: 14 residues.

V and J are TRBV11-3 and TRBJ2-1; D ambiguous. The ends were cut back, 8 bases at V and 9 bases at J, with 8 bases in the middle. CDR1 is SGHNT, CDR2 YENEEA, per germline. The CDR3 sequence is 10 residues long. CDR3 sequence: CASQVAEQFF. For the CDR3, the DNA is TGTGCCAGCCAGGTGGCTGAGCAGTTCTTC. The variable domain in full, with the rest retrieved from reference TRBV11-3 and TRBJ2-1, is EAGVVQSPRYKIIEKKQPVAFWCNPISGHNTLYWYLQNLGQGPELLIRYENEEAVDDSQLPKDRFSAERLKGVDSTLKIQPAELGDSAVYLCASQVAEQFFGPGTRLTVL.

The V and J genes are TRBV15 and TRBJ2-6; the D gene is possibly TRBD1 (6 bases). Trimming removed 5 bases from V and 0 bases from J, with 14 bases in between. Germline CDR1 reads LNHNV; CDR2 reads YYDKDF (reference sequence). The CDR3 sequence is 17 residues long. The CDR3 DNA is TGTGCCACCAGCGGAAGGACAGCGAGCTCTGGGGCCAACGTCCTGACTTTC. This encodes CATSGRTASSGANVLTF.

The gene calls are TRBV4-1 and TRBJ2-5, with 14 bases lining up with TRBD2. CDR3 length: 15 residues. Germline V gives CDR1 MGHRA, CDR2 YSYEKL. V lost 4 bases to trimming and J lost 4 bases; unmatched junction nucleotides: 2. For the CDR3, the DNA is TGCGCCAGCAGCCCCGGGACTAGCGGGAGAGAGACCCAGTACTTC. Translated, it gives CASSPGTSGRETQYF.

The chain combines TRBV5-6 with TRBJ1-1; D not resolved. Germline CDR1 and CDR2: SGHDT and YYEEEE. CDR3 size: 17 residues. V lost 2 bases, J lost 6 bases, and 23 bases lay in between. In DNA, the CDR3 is TGTGCCAGCAGCTTATATTATTTAAGGAGAGAGGAAGCTGAAGCTTTCTTT. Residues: CASSLYYLRREEAEAFF.

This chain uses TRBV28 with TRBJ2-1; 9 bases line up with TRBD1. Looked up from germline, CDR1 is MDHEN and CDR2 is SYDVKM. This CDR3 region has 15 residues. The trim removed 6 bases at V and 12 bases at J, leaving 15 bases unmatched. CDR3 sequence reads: CASSPTGQGAVGQFF. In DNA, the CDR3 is TGTGCCAGCAGCCCAACGGGACAGGGAGCAGTTGGGCAGTTCTTC.

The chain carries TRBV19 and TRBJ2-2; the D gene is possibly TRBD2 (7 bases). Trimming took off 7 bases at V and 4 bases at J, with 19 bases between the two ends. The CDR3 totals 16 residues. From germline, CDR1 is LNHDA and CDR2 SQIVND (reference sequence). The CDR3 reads CASTPAEGEGTGELFF. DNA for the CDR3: TGTGCCAGTACCCCTGCTGAGGGGGAGGGCACCGGGGAGCTGTTTTTT.

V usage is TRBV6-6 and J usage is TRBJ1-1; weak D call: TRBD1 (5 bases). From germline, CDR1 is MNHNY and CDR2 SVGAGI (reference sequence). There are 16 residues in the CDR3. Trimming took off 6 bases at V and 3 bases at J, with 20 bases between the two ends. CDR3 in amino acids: CASRLPAAGPDTEAFF. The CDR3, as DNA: TGTGCCAGCAGATTACCGGCGGCAGGGCCGGACACTGAAGCTTTCTTT.

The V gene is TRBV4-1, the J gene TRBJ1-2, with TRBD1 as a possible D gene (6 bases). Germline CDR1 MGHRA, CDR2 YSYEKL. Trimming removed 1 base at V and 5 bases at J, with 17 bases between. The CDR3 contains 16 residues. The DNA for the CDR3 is TGCGCCAGCAGCCAAGTTCCGGCAGGGGATTTTTATGGCTACACCTTC. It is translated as CASSQVPAGDFYGYTF.

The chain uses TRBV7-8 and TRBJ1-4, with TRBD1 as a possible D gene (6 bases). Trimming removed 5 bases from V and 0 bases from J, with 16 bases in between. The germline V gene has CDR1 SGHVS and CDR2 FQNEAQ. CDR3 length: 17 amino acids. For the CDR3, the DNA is TGTGCCAGCAGCCCGGGGGGCGGTTTCGCAACTAATGAAAAACTGTTTTTT. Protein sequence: CASSPGGGFATNEKLFF.

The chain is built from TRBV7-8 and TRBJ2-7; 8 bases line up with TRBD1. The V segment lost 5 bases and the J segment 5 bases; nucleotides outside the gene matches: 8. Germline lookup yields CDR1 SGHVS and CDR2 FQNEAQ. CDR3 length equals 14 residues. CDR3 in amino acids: CASSTPDRDHEQYF. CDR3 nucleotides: TGTGCCAGCAGCACCCCGGACAGGGACCACGAGCAGTACTTC.